The 18 T cell receptor beta chains below come from one sample, sequenced in a study of cytomegalovirus exposure and HLA in healthy donors. 60 Vbeta and 13 Jbeta primers were used in PCR. The repertoire was sequenced with immunoSEQ multiplex PCR; TCRdb's copy has only in-frame clones and lacks some. The data show around 130,000 clones, roughly 80% seen once. The sequenced sample was PBMCs. Receptors originate from a boy younger than 18 in good health and CMV-seronegative.

The chain carries TRBV7-2 and TRBJ1-2; D not resolved. Trimming shortened V by 1 base and J by 2 bases, and 11 bases separated the two germline ends. This CDR3 spans 15 amino acids. The V gene's germline CDR1 is SGHTA and CDR2 FQGNSA. The CDR3: CASSLGAGPNYGYTF. CDR3 sequence (DNA): TGTGCCAGCAGCTTAGGGGCAGGTCCCAACTATGGCTACACCTTC.

The rearrangement uses TRBV10-3 and TRBJ1-1; D perhaps matches TRBD1 (6 bases). CDR1 and CDR2 (germline): ENHRY, SYGVKD. Trimming removed 7 bases at V and 1 base at J, with 10 bases between. The CDR3 runs 13 residues. CDR3 bases: TGTGCCATCACAACAGGGCAGAACACTGAAGCTTTCTTT. Translating it yields CAITTGQNTEAFF.

J is TRBJ1-2 and V is TRBV25-1; a possible D gene is TRBD1 (5 bases). The CDR3 runs 13 residues. CDR1 and CDR2 (germline): MGHDK, SYGVNS. V was cut by 8 bases and J by 2 bases, with 12 bases left in between. The CDR3 region has the DNA TGTGCCAGCCTAGGGGACTGGAACTATGGCTACACCTTC. Translating it yields CASLGDWNYGYTF.

This clone was observed a single time. The V gene is TRBV11-2, the J gene TRBJ1-4; weak D call: TRBD1 (6 bases). This CDR3 contains 14 residues. Germline V lookup: CDR1 SGHAT, CDR2 FQNNGV. The V gene lost 6 bases and the J gene lost 8 bases, with 16 bases spanning the gap. The CDR3 loop reads CASRYTGNDEKLFF. DNA of the CDR3: TGTGCCAGCAGATATACAGGGAATGACGAAAAACTGTTTTTT.

This clone showed up just a few times. The J gene is TRBJ2-1, the V gene TRBV10-3; 11 positions agree with TRBD2. J gave up 8 bases and V 10 bases, and 7 bases lay outside the gene matches. Germline values: CDR1 ENHRY, CDR2 SYGVKD. CDR3 length: 13 amino acids. CDR3 protein: CATAGTSGDEQFF. The CDR3 nucleotides read TGTGCCACCGCCGGGACTAGCGGCGATGAGCAGTTCTTC.

The chain uses TRBV19 and TRBJ2-7; no clear D. V lost 2 bases and J lost 0, with 17 bases in between. This CDR3 spans 17 amino acids. The germline CDR1 and CDR2 sequences are LNHDA and SQIVND (reference sequence). The CDR3 DNA reads TGTGCCAGTAGTATAACGCGGTTCCCGGAGAGCTCCTACGAGCAGTACTTC. This encodes CASSITRFPESSYEQYF.

CDR3: CASSYSLANTGELFF. The CDR3 DNA reads as TGTGCCAGCAGTTACTCGCTAGCGAACACCGGGGAGCTGTTTTTT. This chain uses TRBV6-5 with TRBJ2-2, with unresolved D. The V and J ends lost 0 bases and 0 bases respectively, with 5 bases between them. The length of the CDR3 is 15 residues. CDR1 and CDR2 from the germline V gene are MNHEY and SVGAGI.

This rearrangement joins TRBV2 to TRBJ2-7, with 9 bases lining up with TRBD1. CDR3 length equals 14 residues. Trimming took 6 bases from V and 4 from J; bases not matched to a gene: 7. Germline-derived CDR1 and CDR2 are SNHLY and FYNNEI. CDR3 residues: CASRVGTGRYEQYF. CDR3 DNA sequence: TGTGCCAGCAGGGTGGGGACAGGGAGGTACGAGCAGTACTTC.

This clone has only one observation. The chain joins TRBV11-2 to TRBJ2-7; D call uncertain. Per the germline V gene, CDR1 is SGHAT and CDR2 is FQNNGV. Trimming removed 3 bases from V and 1 base from J, with 10 bases in between. The CDR3 sequence is 14 residues long. The CDR3 DNA sequence: TGTGCCAGCAGCTTTTTACACGGGTCCTACGAGCAGTACTTC. Amino acid sequence: CASSFLHGSYEQYF. The full variable domain, with the rest looked up from reference TRBV11-2 and TRBJ2-7, is EAGVAQSPRYKIIEKRQSVAFWCNPISGHATLYWYQQILGQGPKLLIQFQNNGVVDDSQLPKDRFSAERLKGVDSTLKIQPAKLEDSAVYLCASSFLHGSYEQYFGPGTRLTVT.

The chain couples TRBV4-3 to TRBJ2-2, with 11 bases fitting TRBD2. This CDR3 contains 19 residues. With 3 bases clipped from V and 6 bases from J, the junction kept 15 bases outside the gene matches. Germline V gene lookup returns CDR1 LGHNA and CDR2 YSLEER. This chain's CDR3 is CASSQNRGLLAGGAGELFF. The CDR3 bases are TGCGCCAGCAGCCAGAACCGAGGACTTCTAGCGGGAGGAGCCGGGGAGCTGTTTTTT.

There are a few counts of this clone. The rearrangement joins TRBV11-2 to TRBJ2-5, with 9 bases matching TRBD1. In germline, CDR1 is SGHAT, CDR2 FQNNGV. V lost 0 bases to trimming and J lost 2 bases; unmatched junction nucleotides: 1. The length of the CDR3 is 15 residues. In nucleotides, the CDR3 is TGTGCCAGCAGCTTAGACGGGACAGGGCAAGAGACCCAGTACTTC. Translating gives CASSLDGTGQETQYF.

This chain links TRBV5-5 with TRBJ1-2; 8 nucleotides line up with TRBD1. The V gene's germline CDR1 is SGHKS and CDR2 YYEKEE (reference sequence). This CDR3 is built from 14 residues. Germline trimming cut 4 bases from V and 4 bases from J; bases unmatched to any gene: 6. The CDR3: CASSPGQGAYGYTF. The CDR3, as DNA: TGTGCCAGCAGCCCCGGACAGGGAGCCTATGGCTACACCTTC.

The genes are TRBV11-3 and TRBJ2-3; 8 bases fit TRBD2. CDR1 and CDR2 (germline): SGHNT, YENEEA. The CDR3 runs to 14 residues. V dropped 5 bases and J dropped 2; count of bases not matched to a gene: 3. CDR3 protein: CASSPGLATDTQYF. CDR3 in DNA: TGTGCCAGCAGCCCCGGACTAGCCACAGATACGCAGTATTTT.

The rearrangement joins TRBV2 to TRBJ2-7; no reliable D call. The CDR3 runs 13 residues. Looked up from germline, CDR1 is SNHLY and CDR2 is FYNNEI. Trimming left V 4 bases short and J 2 bases short, with 9 bases between. The CDR3 here is CASSVSATYEQYF. In DNA, the CDR3 is TGTGCCAGCAGTGTCTCCGCTACCTACGAGCAGTACTTC.

The chain recombines TRBV15 with TRBJ2-3; D remains ambiguous. Germline values: CDR1 LNHNV, CDR2 YYDKDF (reference sequence). V was pared by 8 bases and J by 2 bases, with 11 bases between. The CDR3 covers 13 residues. CDR3 in DNA: TGTGCCACCCAGATCTCGCACACAGATACGCAGTATTTT. It yields the protein CATQISHTDTQYF.

This chain uses TRBV6-1 with TRBJ2-3; the match to TRBD1 covers 8 bases. There are 13 residues in the CDR3. Losses at the gene ends were 7 bases for V and 5 bases for J; bases not matched to a gene: 5. Germline-derived CDR1 and CDR2 are MNHNS and SASEGT. CDR3 coding DNA: TGTGCCAGCAAGCAGGGGGCGGAAGATACGCAGTATTTT. Protein sequence: CASKQGAEDTQYF.

The rearrangement uses TRBV4-1 and TRBJ1-1; TRBD1 is a possible D gene (6 bases). Germline-derived CDR1 and CDR2 are MGHRA and YSYEKL. The CDR3 extends over 16 amino acids. V lost 2 bases to trimming and J lost 1 base, with 14 bases between them. This CDR3 is CASSQLPGGQNTEAFF. The CDR3 bases are TGCGCCAGCAGCCAACTCCCTGGGGGACAGAACACTGAAGCTTTCTTT.

This clone was detected once. J is TRBJ2-7 and V is TRBV7-2; D not certain. CDR1 SGHTA and CDR2 FQGNSA come from the germline V gene. This CDR3 has 14 residues. Trimming left V 1 base short and J 0 bases short, with 7 bases between. CDR3 region: CASSLGHGSYEQYF. Here the CDR3 DNA reads TGTGCCAGCAGCTTAGGTCACGGCTCCTACGAGCAGTACTTC.